The 20 T cell receptor beta chains in this list originate from one sample, sequenced in a study of blood T cell repertoires in COVID-19. TCRdb's table, derived via immunoSEQ multiplex PCR, lists solely in-frame clones and lacks some. The sample has 300,000 to 450,000 clones; around 87% are singletons. The sequenced sample consisted of peripheral blood. The receptors come from a woman aged 55 to 70 with COVID-19, enrolled during active disease.

The rearrangement joins TRBV19 to TRBJ1-4; 7 bases are a match to TRBD1. This CDR3 region has 13 residues. CDR1 is LNHDA, CDR2 SQIVND, per germline (reference sequence). Trimming took 7 bases from V and 5 from J; bases not matched to a gene: 4. CDR3 loop: CASNGQANEKLFF. The DNA for the CDR3 is TGTGCCAGTAATGGACAGGCAAATGAAAAACTGTTTTTT.

This rearrangement joins TRBV14 to TRBJ2-7, with TRBD1 as a possible D gene (6 bases). This CDR3 contains 13 residues. The germline gives CDR1 SGHDN, CDR2 FVKESK. V lost 4 bases, J lost 6 bases, and 13 bases lay in between. The CDR3 region is CASSLLTGSEQYF. Here the CDR3 DNA reads TGTGCCAGCAGCCTATTAACAGGGTCCGAGCAGTACTTC. Complete variable domain (other parts from reference TRBV14 and TRBJ2-7): EAGVTQFPSHSVIEKGQTVTLRCDPISGHDNLYWYRRVMGKEIKFLLHFVKESKQDESGMPNNRFLAERTGGTYSTLKVQPAELEDSGVYFCASSLLTGSEQYFGPGTRLTVT.

The chain uses TRBV27 and TRBJ2-3; a possible D gene is TRBD2 (5 bases). V was clipped by 5 bases and J by 0 bases, with 12 bases between them. Germline V gene data show CDR1 as MNHEY and CDR2 as SMNVEV (reference sequence). The CDR3 runs to 15 residues. The CDR3 DNA is TGTGCCAGCAGTATCCAGCGGCTTAGCACAGATACGCAGTATTTT. Protein product: CASSIQRLSTDTQYF.

The rearrangement links TRBV20-1 to TRBJ1-3; no clear D. The CDR3 extends over 12 amino acids. Looked up from germline, CDR1 is DFQATT and CDR2 is SNEGSKA (reference sequence). V was cut by 3 bases and J by 4 bases, with 7 bases left in between. The CDR3 region has the DNA TGCAGTGCTAGTAGTACAGGAAACACCATATATTTT. This translates into CSASSTGNTIYF.

The chain is built from TRBV11-1 and TRBJ2-3, with 7 positions matching TRBD2. The CDR3 totals 15 residues. V shed 5 bases, J shed 0 bases, and the junction held 5 bases outside the gene matches. Germline CDR1 is SGHAT and CDR2 is FQDESV (reference sequence). CDR3 sequence (DNA): TGTGCCAGCAGCCCTCGGGAGGCCAGCACAGATACGCAGTATTTT. It encodes CASSPREASTDTQYF.

The chain carries TRBV7-3 and TRBJ2-7; the match to TRBD2 covers 8 bases. The CDR3 has 15 amino acids. V was pared by 5 bases and J by 5 bases, with 11 bases of the junction left unmatched. Germline V gene lookup returns CDR1 SGHTA and CDR2 FQGTGA. In DNA form, the CDR3 reads TGTGCCAGCAGCCCCGGGGGGGGCTTCCGCCACGAGCAGTACTTC. It yields the protein CASSPGGGFRHEQYF.

This chain connects TRBV7-9 to TRBJ2-3, with D uncertain. Germline CDR1 is SEHNR and CDR2 is FQNEAQ (reference sequence). This CDR3 has 13 amino acids. The V end was cut by 6 bases, the J end by 0 bases, with 7 bases between. CDR3 in amino acids: CASRSTSTDTQYF. DNA of the CDR3: TGTGCCAGCAGATCCACTAGCACAGATACGCAGTATTTT.

The chain uses TRBV14 and TRBJ1-2; 10 nucleotides match TRBD1. J lost 7 bases, V lost 4 bases, and 9 bases had no gene match. The germline CDR1 and CDR2 sequences are SGHDN and FVKESK. The CDR3 covers 15 residues. This CDR3 reads CASSPGTGEKGGYTF. The CDR3 region has the DNA TGTGCCAGCAGCCCCGGGACAGGGGAAAAGGGTGGCTACACCTTC.

This chain links TRBV7-2 with TRBJ1-2, with D tentatively TRBD1 (5 bases). V lost 6 bases, J lost 5 bases, and 22 bases lay in between. The CDR3 is 16 amino acids. In germline, CDR1 is SGHTA, CDR2 FQGNSA. The CDR3 sequence is CASRQTGGGSRYGYTF. The CDR3 DNA follows: TGTGCCAGCAGACAAACCGGGGGGGGTTCCCGGTATGGCTACACCTTC.

The J gene is TRBJ1-4, the V gene TRBV2; TRBD1 aligns across 7 bases. With 5 bases clipped from V and 8 bases from J, the junction kept 5 bases outside the gene matches. There are 13 residues in the CDR3. Germline V gene sequence: CDR1 SNHLY, CDR2 FYNNEI. The CDR3 nucleotides read TGTGCCAGCAGTACGGCGGACAGGGAAAAACTGTTTTTT. It is translated as CASSTADREKLFF.

The chain employs TRBV9 and TRBJ2-7; TRBD1 agrees at 8 bases. Trimming took 0 bases from V and 3 from J; bases not matched to a gene: 5. Germline loops: CDR1 SGDLS, CDR2 YYNGEE. The CDR3 spans 15 residues. The CDR3 coding sequence is TGTGCCAGCAGCGTAGGACAGGGGTATTTCTACGAGCAGTACTTC. Protein sequence: CASSVGQGYFYEQYF.

The rearrangement uses TRBV15 and TRBJ2-5, with D perhaps matching TRBD2 (5 bases). V was cut by 0 bases and J by 5 bases, with 19 bases left in between. The CDR3 runs 17 residues. Germline V gene lookup returns CDR1 LNHNV and CDR2 YYDKDF (reference sequence). The CDR3 DNA follows: TGTGCCACCAGCAGAGATCGCCGCGCGGGCACCACCGAGACCCAGTACTTC. Translating it yields CATSRDRRAGTTETQYF.

The V gene is TRBV24-1, the J gene TRBJ2-3; 11 bases line up with TRBD1. Germline V CDR1 and CDR2: KGHDR, SFDVKD. J lost 4 bases, V lost 7 bases, and 15 bases had no gene match. The CDR3 has 18 residues. CDR3 loop: CATRILDRGLFEADTQYF. The CDR3 DNA reads as TGTGCCACCAGGATACTGGACAGGGGGCTTTTCGAGGCAGATACGCAGTATTTT.

This clone has just one count. This chain joins TRBV5-1 and TRBJ1-4; D is uncertain. In germline, CDR1 is SGHRS, CDR2 YFSETQ. V was cut by 2 bases and J by 8 bases, with 13 bases left in between. The CDR3 covers 14 residues. The CDR3 DNA is TGCGCCAGCAGCTTTTCCGCGCCGAAGGAAAAACTGTTTTTT. Translation gives CASSFSAPKEKLFF.

This clone occurred a few times. The chain combines TRBV14 with TRBJ1-2; tentative D call: TRBD1 (5 bases). Germline V gives CDR1 SGHDN, CDR2 FVKESK. Trimming left V 4 bases short and J 7 bases short, with 13 bases between. This CDR3 is 13 amino acids long. The CDR3 DNA reads as TGTGCCAGCAGCCCACAGGTTACGAGTGGCTACACCTTC. Amino acids: CASSPQVTSGYTF.

This clone was counted a few times. The chain joins TRBV24-1 to TRBJ1-2; possibly TRBD1 for D (5 bases). Germline loops: CDR1 KGHDR, CDR2 SFDVKD. V was shortened by 4 bases and J by 1 base, with 15 bases between the two germline ends. The CDR3 has 16 residues. The CDR3: CATSDYPRVSNYGYTF. The CDR3 DNA follows: TGTGCCACCAGTGACTACCCCAGGGTAAGTAACTATGGCTACACCTTC.

The chain links TRBV7-6 to TRBJ1-1; 9 nucleotides agree with TRBD1. Germline trimming cut 5 bases from V and 3 bases from J; bases unmatched to any gene: 4. Per germline, CDR1 SGHVS and CDR2 FNYEAQ. CDR3 size: 14 residues. The CDR3 DNA sequence: TGTGCCAGCAGCCCCGGACAGGGGCACACTGAAGCTTTCTTT. Protein product: CASSPGQGHTEAFF.

The gene calls are TRBV13 and TRBJ2-7; D is uncertain. CDR3 length equals 11 residues. Looked up from germline, CDR1 is PRHDT and CDR2 is FYEKMQ (reference sequence). V shed 4 bases and J shed 2 bases, with 3 bases lying between them. The CDR3 region has the DNA TGTGCCAGCAGCTCCGCCTACGAGCAGTACTTC. Protein product: CASSSAYEQYF.

This clone has a single count. The V gene is TRBV5-4, the J gene TRBJ2-1; 7 positions match TRBD1. V shed 1 base and J 6 bases; nucleotides not matched to a gene: 4. Germline V gives CDR1 SGHNT, CDR2 YYREEE (reference sequence). This CDR3 has 14 amino acids. The CDR3 DNA reads as TGTGCCAGCAGCTTGAGACAGGGAAGCAATGAGCAGTTCTTC. It translates to CASSLRQGSNEQFF.

Worth noting for this clone: The same CDR3 arises from other DNA sequences in this sample as well. This sequence joins TRBV6-1 and TRBJ1-5; a weak D match, TRBD1 (6 bases). CDR1 is MNHNS, CDR2 SASEGT, per germline. The length of the CDR3 is 15 residues. V was trimmed by 0 bases and J by 4 bases, leaving 10 bases between them. The CDR3: CASSEAGGRNQPQHF. In DNA, the CDR3 is TGTGCCAGCAGTGAAGCGGGGGGGCGGAATCAGCCCCAGCATTTT.